Following are 28 T cell receptor beta chains from one sample sequenced in a study of shared clonotypes between healthy human individuals. The method was immunoSEQ multiplex PCR; TCRdb's version includes in-frame clones alone and lacks a portion of them. The sample lists more than 2,000,000 clones, around nine tenths seen once, with 0.14% in the top ten. Sequences were obtained from naive CD4+ T cells sorted from blood. The subset is: CD45RA+ positively selected. The origin of the receptors is a man younger than 35 in good health.

The chain is built from TRBV9 and TRBJ1-6; D is perhaps TRBD1 (5 bases). V lost 2 bases and J lost 6, with 12 bases in between. The germline CDR1 and CDR2 sequences are SGDLS and YYNGEE. The CDR3 covers 15 residues. CDR3 protein: CASSVEDSRNSPLHF. CDR3 sequence (DNA): TGTGCCAGCAGCGTCGAAGACAGCCGTAATTCACCCCTCCACTTT.

The rearrangement uses TRBV5-4 and TRBJ2-1, with 10 bases aligning to TRBD2. The CDR3 contains 15 residues. V lost 4 bases and J lost 9; bases outside the gene matches: 10. Looked up from germline, CDR1 is SGHNT and CDR2 is YYREEE (reference sequence). This chain's CDR3 is CASSGTSVFVSEQFF. The CDR3 DNA is TGTGCCAGCAGCGGGACTAGCGTTTTTGTTTCTGAGCAGTTCTTC.

The chain has TRBV6-6 and TRBJ2-7, with D tentatively TRBD2 (5 bases). Germline CDR1 and CDR2: MNHNY and SVGAGI (reference sequence). CDR3 length: 16 amino acids. Trimming pared 6 bases from V and 6 bases from J, leaving 24 bases between. The CDR3 coding sequence is TGTGCCAGCAGCCAAGACCGCCGGACTGACTCTCGCGAGCAGTACTTC. Its translation is CASSQDRRTDSREQYF.

This sequence joins TRBV18 and TRBJ2-7, with D maybe TRBD1 (6 bases). Trimming stripped 0 bases from V and 3 bases from J, with 12 bases between. Germline V CDR1 and CDR2: KGHSH, LQKENI. The CDR3 is made up of 15 amino acids. CDR3 nucleotides: TGTGCCAGCTCACCACCGAGCAGGGGCGTCTACGAGCAGTACTTC. Translated, it gives CASSPPSRGVYEQYF.

The J gene is TRBJ1-4, the V gene TRBV6-1, with 10 bases matching TRBD1. The V segment lost 4 bases and the J segment 7 bases; nucleotides outside the gene matches: 6. The CDR3 contains 15 residues. The germline CDR1 and CDR2 sequences are MNHNS and SASEGT. In nucleotides, the CDR3 is TGTGCCAGCAGTGTCAGGACAGGGGGATTTGAAAAACTGTTTTTT. It yields the protein CASSVRTGGFEKLFF.

V and J are TRBV28 and TRBJ2-7; TRBD1 aligns across 7 bases. J was trimmed by 3 bases and V by 7 bases; bases with no gene match: 9. The CDR3 has 14 amino acids. Per germline, CDR1 MDHEN and CDR2 SYDVKM. The CDR3 DNA reads TGTGCCAGCACTTTCACAGGGGCCCTCTACGAGCAGTACTTC. Translation gives CASTFTGALYEQYF.

This clone was seen only a few times. V and J are TRBV9 and TRBJ1-1; D uncertain. Per germline, CDR1 SGDLS and CDR2 YYNGEE. Trimming shortened V by 4 bases and J by 5 bases, and 9 bases separated the two germline ends. The CDR3 covers 12 residues. For the CDR3, the DNA is TGTGCCAGCAGCCCCCAAGTAACTGAAGCTTTCTTT. It specifies CASSPQVTEAFF.

This chain joins TRBV6-5 and TRBJ2-7; D gene uncertain. Germline CDR1 and CDR2: MNHEY and SVGAGI. The CDR3 is made up of 14 amino acids. The V end was cut by 5 bases, the J end by 1 base, with 12 bases between. CDR3 sequence: CASSRRYNSYEQYF. The CDR3 DNA reads as TGTGCCAGCAGTAGACGCTATAATTCCTACGAGCAGTACTTC.

This chain uses TRBV5-1 with TRBJ1-6, with D perhaps matching TRBD1 (6 bases). Looked up from germline, CDR1 is SGHRS and CDR2 is YFSETQ. The CDR3 is 16 residues long. The V end lost 1 base, the J end lost 5 bases, and 13 bases lay between the germline ends. CDR3 nucleotides: TGCGCCAGCAGCTTGACGGACAGCGTAAATAATTCACCCCTCCACTTT. This sequence encodes CASSLTDSVNNSPLHF.

This clone was seen only a few times. V and J are TRBV19 and TRBJ1-2; 8 nucleotides agree with TRBD1. This CDR3 contains 11 residues. In germline, CDR1 is LNHDA, CDR2 SQIVND (reference sequence). The J segment lost 10 bases and the V segment lost 7 bases, leaving 5 bases of the junction unmatched. In nucleotides, the CDR3 is TGTGCCAGTAAGTCGGACAGGGACTACACCTTC. This sequence encodes CASKSDRDYTF.

Worth noting for this clone: Other DNA sequences in this specimen translate into the identical CDR3. The chain joins TRBV28 to TRBJ1-2; the D gene is possibly TRBD1 (6 bases). CDR1 is MDHEN, CDR2 SYDVKM, per germline. The CDR3 is 12 amino acids. V was pared by 6 bases and J by 8 bases, with 13 bases between. The CDR3 DNA reads TGTGCCAGCAGCCGTCAGGGGTACGGCTACACCTTC. It yields the protein CASSRQGYGYTF.

This chain uses TRBV6-5 with TRBJ2-7; the match to TRBD1 covers 8 bases. The CDR3 consists of 14 residues. Unmatched junction bases numbered 6, after V lost 2 bases and J lost 6 bases. Germline CDR1 reads MNHEY; CDR2 reads SVGAGI. CDR3 residues: CASSYLTGGSEQYF. CDR3 nucleotide sequence: TGTGCCAGCAGTTACCTAACAGGGGGGTCCGAGCAGTACTTC.

On this clone itself: Other DNA sequences in the same sample also yield this CDR3. The V gene is TRBV6-5, the J gene TRBJ2-7; TRBD2 matches 8 bases. This CDR3 is 13 amino acids long. The trim removed 6 bases at V and 4 bases at J, leaving 5 bases unmatched. The germline gives CDR1 MNHEY, CDR2 SVGAGI. The CDR3 DNA follows: TGTGCCAGCAGCCGCGGGACTAGTTACGAGCAGTACTTC. This sequence encodes CASSRGTSYEQYF.

The rearrangement uses TRBV7-4 and TRBJ2-7; 12 bases are shared with TRBD1. V lost 5 bases and J lost 5; bases outside the gene matches: 7. Germline lookup yields CDR1 SGHVT and CDR2 SQSDAQ. CDR3 length: 15 residues. In nucleotides, the CDR3 is TGTGCCAGCAGCCCCGGGGACAGGGGGCCCCACGAGCAGTACTTC. It is translated as CASSPGDRGPHEQYF.

V and J are TRBV27 and TRBJ1-6; 7 bases match TRBD1. The CDR3 covers 16 residues. Per the germline V gene, CDR1 is MNHEY and CDR2 is SMNVEV (reference sequence). J gave up 10 bases and V 3 bases, and 12 bases lay outside the gene matches. As DNA, the CDR3 is TGTGCCAGCAGTTTCTTTCCGACAGGGACGAACTCACCCCTCCACTTT. Its protein is CASSFFPTGTNSPLHF.

The chain carries TRBV7-8 and TRBJ1-4; D is uncertain. Germline CDR1 reads SGHVS; CDR2 reads FQNEAQ. CDR3 length equals 11 residues. Trimming stripped 5 bases from V and 11 bases from J, with 9 bases between. The CDR3 protein is CASSDRGKLFF. In DNA form, the CDR3 reads TGTGCCAGCAGCGACCGCGGGAAACTGTTTTTT. Together with reference TRBV7-8 and TRBJ1-4, the CDR3 gives the full variable domain: GAGVSQSPRYKVAKRGQDVALRCDPISGHVSLFWYQQALGQGPEFLTYFQNEAQLDKSGLPSDRFFAERPEGSVSTLKIQRTQQEDSAVYLCASSDRGKLFFGSGTQLSVL.

As concerns this clone: Other DNA variants within this sample encode the same CDR3. The chain couples TRBV15 to TRBJ1-1; D is unresolved. The CDR3 extends over 14 amino acids. Germline V lookup: CDR1 LNHNV, CDR2 YYDKDF (reference sequence). Trimming left V 0 bases short and J 0 bases short, with 5 bases between. The CDR3 is CATSRDLLNTEAFF. CDR3 nucleotides: TGTGCCACCAGCAGAGATCTCCTGAACACTGAAGCTTTCTTT.

This sequence joins TRBV18 and TRBJ2-2, with D maybe TRBD2 (5 bases). CDR1 is KGHSH and CDR2 is LQKENI in the germline V gene. This CDR3 comprises 16 residues. V lost 3 bases to trimming and J lost 3 bases, with 14 bases between them. The CDR3: CASSPFRGSDTGELFF. The CDR3 DNA is TGTGCCAGCTCACCTTTCCGTGGTAGCGACACCGGGGAGCTGTTTTTT.

The chain joins TRBV19 to TRBJ2-5, with unresolved D. Germline V gene sequence: CDR1 LNHDA, CDR2 SQIVND (reference sequence). CDR3 length equals 15 residues. Trimming cost V 3 bases and J 3 bases, with 14 bases left between them. DNA for the CDR3: TGTGCCAGTAGTATCCTCGGTGCGGCCGAAGAGACCCAGTACTTC. Protein: CASSILGAAEETQYF.

V gene TRBV28 combines with J gene TRBJ1-5; possible D gene TRBD1, 6 bases. The V and J ends lost 6 bases and 6 bases respectively, with 15 bases between them. The CDR3 consists of 14 residues. Germline CDR1 MDHEN, CDR2 SYDVKM. CDR3 nucleotides: TGTGCCAGCAGACGAGGGGGGGCGGCTCAGCCCCAGCATTTT. Its translation: CASRRGGAAQPQHF.

V usage is TRBV18 and J usage is TRBJ1-2, with a possible D match to TRBD1 (6 bases). Between the trimmed V and J ends, which lost 6 bases and 0 bases, there was a span of 14 bases. The CDR3 consists of 15 residues. Per germline, CDR1 KGHSH and CDR2 LQKENI. The DNA for the CDR3 is TGTGCCAGCTCCCCCGTAGGGACATCTAACTATGGCTACACCTTC. Protein: CASSPVGTSNYGYTF.

The rearrangement joins TRBV29-1 to TRBJ2-5, with TRBD1 identical over 8 bases. CDR3 length: 10 residues. V dropped 6 bases and J dropped 10; count of bases not matched to a gene: 4. Germline-derived CDR1 and CDR2 are SQVTM and ANQGSEA. The CDR3 here is CSVYDRGQYF. DNA of the CDR3: TGCAGCGTCTACGACAGGGGCCAGTACTTC. Full variable domain (outside the CDR3, taken from reference TRBV29-1 and TRBJ2-5): SAVISQKPSRDICQRGTSLTIQCQVDSQVTMMFWYRQQPGQSLTLIATANQGSEATYESGFVIDKFPISRPNLTFSTLTVSNMSPEDSSIYLCSVYDRGQYFGPGTRLLVL.

Comment on this clone: Different DNA sequences within this sample yield the same CDR3. This chain joins TRBV5-1 and TRBJ2-5, with TRBD1 matching 7 bases. The CDR3 runs to 14 residues. Trimming took 4 bases from V and 2 from J; bases not matched to a gene: 5. Germline lookup yields CDR1 SGHRS and CDR2 YFSETQ. The CDR3 DNA is TGCGCCAGCAGCCGTACAGGGGCACAAGAGACCCAGTACTTC. Its protein is CASSRTGAQETQYF.

This chain connects TRBV2 to TRBJ1-2, with D unresolved. The V end was cut by 1 base, the J end by 6 bases, with 6 bases between. The CDR3 is 12 residues long. Germline values: CDR1 SNHLY, CDR2 FYNNEI. CDR3 nucleotides: TGTGCCAGCAGTGAAGTCCCAAATGGCTACACCTTC. This encodes CASSEVPNGYTF. Drawing the rest from reference TRBV2 and TRBJ1-2, the complete variable domain is EPEVTQTPSHQVTQMGQEVILRCVPISNHLYFYWYRQILGQKVEFLVSFYNNEISEKSEIFDDQFSVERPDGSNFTLKIRSTKLEDSAMYFCASSEVPNGYTFGSGTRLTVV.

The chain recombines TRBV19 with TRBJ1-1; D is perhaps TRBD1 (6 bases). Germline V gene lookup returns CDR1 LNHDA and CDR2 SQIVND (reference sequence). V was cut by 9 bases and J by 4 bases, with 12 bases left in between. This CDR3 contains 12 residues. CDR3 sequence (DNA): TGTGCCAGCGGTACAGGGAGCACTGAAGCTTTCTTT. Protein product: CASGTGSTEAFF.

This chain uses TRBV5-1 with TRBJ1-2; D is possibly TRBD1 (6 bases). This CDR3 spans 15 amino acids. The germline CDR1 and CDR2 sequences are SGHRS and YFSETQ. V lost 1 base to trimming and J lost 7 bases, with 17 bases between them. CDR3 residues: CASSLFRDTGVGYTF. In DNA form, the CDR3 reads TGCGCCAGCAGCTTGTTTCGGGACACGGGGGTTGGCTACACCTTC.

CDR3 residues: CASNPRGESTQYF. CDR3 DNA: TGCGCCAGCAACCCCCGAGGGGAATCCACGCAGTATTTT. J is TRBJ2-3 and V is TRBV10-1; D may be TRBD1 or TRBD2 (5 bases each). CDR3 size: 13 residues. CDR1 is WNHNN, CDR2 SYGVQD, per germline (reference sequence). The V gene lost 7 bases and the J gene lost 9 bases, with 17 bases spanning the gap.

The CDR3 sequence is CASSLRVAGAVQSYEQYF. The CDR3 DNA follows: TGCGCCAGCAGCTTGCGGGTAGCGGGAGCCGTTCAGTCCTACGAGCAGTACTTC. The chain is built from TRBV5-1 and TRBJ2-7; 9 nucleotides line up with TRBD2. V lost 1 base and J lost 1; bases outside the gene matches: 12. CDR1 is SGHRS, CDR2 YFSETQ, per germline. CDR3 size: 18 residues.